This T cell receptor (beta chain) appears in the sequencing data of a study of T cell responses to AZD1222 COVID-19 vaccine. Repertoires were generated with immunoSEQ multiplex PCR, while TCRdb's copy carries only in-frame clones and drops some. The sample shows more than 95,000 clones, less than 90% of them seen only once. This CDR3 has 15 amino acids. Per germline, CDR1 KGHSH and CDR2 LQKENI. The V and J ends lost 2 bases and 1 base respectively, with 11 bases between them. The TCR sequence derives from an adult in good health. The sequencing here drew on peripheral blood, taken on day 0 of AZD1222 vaccination. The rearrangement uses TRBV18 and TRBJ1-1; D perhaps matches TRBD1 (5 bases). The CDR3 DNA sequence: TGTGCCAGCTCACCAAGGGGACTCCCGAACACTGAAGCTTTCTTT. As protein: CASSPRGLPNTEAFF.